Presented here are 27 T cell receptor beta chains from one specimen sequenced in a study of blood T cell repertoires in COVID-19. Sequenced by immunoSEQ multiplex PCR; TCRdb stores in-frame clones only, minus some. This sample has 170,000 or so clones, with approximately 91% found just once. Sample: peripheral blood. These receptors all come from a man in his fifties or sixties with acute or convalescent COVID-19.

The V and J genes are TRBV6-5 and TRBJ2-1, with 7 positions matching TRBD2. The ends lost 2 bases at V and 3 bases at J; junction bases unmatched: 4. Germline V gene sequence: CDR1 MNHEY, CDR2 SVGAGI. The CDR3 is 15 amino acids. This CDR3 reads CASSYDPSGYNEQFF. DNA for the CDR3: TGTGCCAGCAGTTACGATCCTAGCGGCTACAATGAGCAGTTCTTC.

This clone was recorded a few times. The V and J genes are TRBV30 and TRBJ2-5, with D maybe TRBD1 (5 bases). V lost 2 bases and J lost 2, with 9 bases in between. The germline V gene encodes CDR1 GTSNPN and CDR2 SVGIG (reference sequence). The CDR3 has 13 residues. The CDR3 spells CAWSTGIQETQYF. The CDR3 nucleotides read TGTGCCTGGAGTACAGGAATTCAAGAGACCCAGTACTTC.

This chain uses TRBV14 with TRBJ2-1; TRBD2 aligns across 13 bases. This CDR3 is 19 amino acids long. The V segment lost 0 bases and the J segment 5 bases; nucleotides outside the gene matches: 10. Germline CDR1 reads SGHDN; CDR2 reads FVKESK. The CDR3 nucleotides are TGTGCCAGCAGCCAAGATACTTTATCCGGGACTAGCGGGAACAATGAGCAGTTCTTC. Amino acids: CASSQDTLSGTSGNNEQFF.

In DNA form, the CDR3 reads TGTGCCAGTAGACTAGCGGGAGGTTCTAACATTCAGTACTTC. Translation gives CASRLAGGSNIQYF. V usage is TRBV19 and J usage is TRBJ2-4; TRBD2 matches at 12 bases. The V segment lost 6 bases and the J segment 7 bases; nucleotides outside the gene matches: 4. The germline V gene encodes CDR1 LNHDA and CDR2 SQIVND (reference sequence). The CDR3 length is 14 residues.

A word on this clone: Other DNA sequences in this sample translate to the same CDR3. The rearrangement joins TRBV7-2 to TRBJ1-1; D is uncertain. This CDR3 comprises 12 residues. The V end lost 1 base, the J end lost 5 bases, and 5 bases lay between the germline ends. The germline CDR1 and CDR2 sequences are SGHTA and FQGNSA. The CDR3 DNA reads TGTGCCAGCAGCTTAGTCCGTACTGAAGCTTTCTTT. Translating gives CASSLVRTEAFF. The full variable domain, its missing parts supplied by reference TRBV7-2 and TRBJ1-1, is GAGVSQSPSNKVTEKGKDVELRCDPISGHTALYWYRQSLGQGLEFLIYFQGNSAPDKSGLPSDRFSAERTGGSVSTLTIQRTQQEDSAVYLCASSLVRTEAFFGQGTRLTVV.

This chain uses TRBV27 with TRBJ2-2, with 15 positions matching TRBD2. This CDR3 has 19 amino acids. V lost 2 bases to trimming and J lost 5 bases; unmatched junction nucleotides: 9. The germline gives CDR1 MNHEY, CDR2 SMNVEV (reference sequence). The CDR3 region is CASSLPRTSGRAGTGELFF. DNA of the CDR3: TGTGCCAGCAGTTTACCCAGGACTAGCGGGAGGGCCGGTACCGGGGAGCTGTTTTTT.

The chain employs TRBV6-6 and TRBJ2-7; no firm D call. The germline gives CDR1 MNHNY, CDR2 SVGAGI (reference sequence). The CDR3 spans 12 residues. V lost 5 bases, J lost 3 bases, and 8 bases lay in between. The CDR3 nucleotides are TGTGCCAGCAGTGGCGACAACTACGAGCAGTACGTC. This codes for CASSGDNYEQYV.

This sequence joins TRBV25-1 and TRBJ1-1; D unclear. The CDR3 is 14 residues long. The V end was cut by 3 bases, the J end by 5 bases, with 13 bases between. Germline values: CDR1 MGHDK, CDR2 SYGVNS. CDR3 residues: CASSDYNSWTEAFF. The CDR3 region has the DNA TGTGCCAGCAGTGATTATAATAGTTGGACTGAAGCTTTCTTT.

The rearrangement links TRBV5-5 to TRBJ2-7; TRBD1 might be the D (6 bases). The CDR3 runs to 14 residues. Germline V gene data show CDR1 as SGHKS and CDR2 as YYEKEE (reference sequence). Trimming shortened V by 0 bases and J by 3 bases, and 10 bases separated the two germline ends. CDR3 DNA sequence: TGTGCCAGCAGCTTGGGACAGGCGATCTACGAGCAGTACTTC. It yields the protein CASSLGQAIYEQYF.

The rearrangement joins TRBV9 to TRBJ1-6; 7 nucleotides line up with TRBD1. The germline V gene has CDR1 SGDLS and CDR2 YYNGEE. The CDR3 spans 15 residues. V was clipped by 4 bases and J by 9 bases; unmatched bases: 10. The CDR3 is CASSKNPGQTSPLHF. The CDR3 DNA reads TGTGCCAGCAGCAAAAATCCGGGACAGACTTCACCCCTCCACTTT.

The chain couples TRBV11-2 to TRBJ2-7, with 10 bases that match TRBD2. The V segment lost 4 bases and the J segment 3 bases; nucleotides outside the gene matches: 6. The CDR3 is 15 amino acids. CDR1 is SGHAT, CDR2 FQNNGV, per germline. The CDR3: CASSSVAGGVYEQYF. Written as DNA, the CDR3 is TGTGCCAGCAGCTCTGTAGCGGGAGGCGTCTACGAGCAGTACTTC.

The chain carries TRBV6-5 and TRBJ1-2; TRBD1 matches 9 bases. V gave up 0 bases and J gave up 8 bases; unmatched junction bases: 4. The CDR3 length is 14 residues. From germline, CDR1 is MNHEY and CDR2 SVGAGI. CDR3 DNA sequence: TGTGCCAGCAGTTACTCCGGGACAGGGATCGGCTACACCTTC. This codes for CASSYSGTGIGYTF.

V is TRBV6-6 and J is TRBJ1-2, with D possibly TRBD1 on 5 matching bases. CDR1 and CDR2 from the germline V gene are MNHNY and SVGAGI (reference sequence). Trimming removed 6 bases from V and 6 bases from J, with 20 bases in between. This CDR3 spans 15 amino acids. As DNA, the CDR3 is TGTGCCAGCAGGGTCGGGGGTGGAGTGTTTGATGGCTACACCTTC. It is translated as CASRVGGGVFDGYTF.

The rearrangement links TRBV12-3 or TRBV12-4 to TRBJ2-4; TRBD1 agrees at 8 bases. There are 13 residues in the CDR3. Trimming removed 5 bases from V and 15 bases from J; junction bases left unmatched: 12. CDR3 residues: CASSTLTGQVSYF. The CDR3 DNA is TGTGCCAGCAGTACTTTAACGGGACAGGTTTCGTACTTC.

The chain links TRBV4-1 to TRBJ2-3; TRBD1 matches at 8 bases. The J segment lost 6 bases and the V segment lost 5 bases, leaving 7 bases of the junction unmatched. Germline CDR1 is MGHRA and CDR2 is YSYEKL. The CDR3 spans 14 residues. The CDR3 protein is CASSGQGIRDTQYF. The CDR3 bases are TGCGCCAGCAGCGGACAGGGTATCAGGGATACGCAGTATTTT.

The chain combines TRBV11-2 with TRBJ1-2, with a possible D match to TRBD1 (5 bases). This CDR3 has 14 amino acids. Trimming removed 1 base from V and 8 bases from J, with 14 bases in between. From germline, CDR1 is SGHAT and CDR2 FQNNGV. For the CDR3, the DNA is TGTGCCAGCAGCTTAGTGGGGCCAGTGCACGGCTACACCTTC. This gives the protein CASSLVGPVHGYTF.

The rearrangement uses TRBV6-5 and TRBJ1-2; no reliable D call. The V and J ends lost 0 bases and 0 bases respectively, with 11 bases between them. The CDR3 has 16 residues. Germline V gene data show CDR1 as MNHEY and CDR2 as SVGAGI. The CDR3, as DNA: TGTGCCAGCAGTTACTCCTTGGCAGGTTCTAACTATGGCTACACCTTC. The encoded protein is CASSYSLAGSNYGYTF.

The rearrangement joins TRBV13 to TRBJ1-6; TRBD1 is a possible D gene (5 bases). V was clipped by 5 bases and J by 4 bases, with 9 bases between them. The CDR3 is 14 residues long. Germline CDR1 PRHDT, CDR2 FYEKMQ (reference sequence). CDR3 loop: CASSLQGYNSPLHF. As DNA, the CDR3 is TGTGCCAGCAGCCTCCAGGGATATAATTCACCCCTCCACTTT.

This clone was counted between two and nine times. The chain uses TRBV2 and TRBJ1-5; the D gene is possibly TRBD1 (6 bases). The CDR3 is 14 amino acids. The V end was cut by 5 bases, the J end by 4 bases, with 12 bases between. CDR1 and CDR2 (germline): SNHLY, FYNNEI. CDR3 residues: CASSRDIGNQPQHF. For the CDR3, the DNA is TGTGCCAGCAGTCGGGACATCGGTAATCAGCCCCAGCATTTT.

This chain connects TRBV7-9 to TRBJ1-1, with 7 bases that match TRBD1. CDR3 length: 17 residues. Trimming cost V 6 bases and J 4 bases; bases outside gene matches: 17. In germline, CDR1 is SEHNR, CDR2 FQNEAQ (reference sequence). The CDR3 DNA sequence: TGTGCCAGCAGTCTCGTGCTAGGGACAGCTATGGGCACTGAAGCTTTCTTT. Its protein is CASSLVLGTAMGTEAFF.

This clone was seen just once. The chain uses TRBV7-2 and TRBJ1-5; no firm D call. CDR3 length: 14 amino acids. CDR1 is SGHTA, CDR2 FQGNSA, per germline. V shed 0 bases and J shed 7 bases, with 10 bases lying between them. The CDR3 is CASSLAYLRQPQHF. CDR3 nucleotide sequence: TGTGCCAGCAGCTTAGCGTACCTAAGACAGCCCCAGCATTTT.

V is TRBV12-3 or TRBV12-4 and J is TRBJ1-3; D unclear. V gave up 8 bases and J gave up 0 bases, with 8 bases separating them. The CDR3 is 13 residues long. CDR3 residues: CASEVSSGNTIYF. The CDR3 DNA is TGTGCCAGCGAAGTCAGCTCTGGAAACACCATATATTTT.

The CDR3 loop reads CATSNTGFYEQYF. The CDR3 nucleotides read TGTGCCACCAGCAACACAGGGTTTTACGAGCAGTACTTC. The gene calls are TRBV15 and TRBJ2-7, with a possible D match to TRBD1 (6 bases). Trimming shortened V by 4 bases and J by 4 bases, and 11 bases separated the two germline ends. The CDR3 is made up of 13 amino acids. Germline values: CDR1 LNHNV, CDR2 YYDKDF (reference sequence).

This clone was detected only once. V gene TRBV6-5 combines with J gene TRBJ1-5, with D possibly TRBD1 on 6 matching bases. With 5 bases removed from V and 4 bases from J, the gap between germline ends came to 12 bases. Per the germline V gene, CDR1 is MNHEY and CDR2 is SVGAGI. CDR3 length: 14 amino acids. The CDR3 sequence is CASSPTGMNQPQHF. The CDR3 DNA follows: TGTGCCAGCAGTCCAACAGGGATGAATCAGCCCCAGCATTTT.

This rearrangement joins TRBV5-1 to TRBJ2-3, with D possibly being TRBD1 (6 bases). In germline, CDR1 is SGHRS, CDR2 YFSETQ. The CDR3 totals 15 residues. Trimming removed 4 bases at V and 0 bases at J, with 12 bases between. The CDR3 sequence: CASSRQEPSTDTQYF. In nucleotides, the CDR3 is TGCGCCAGCAGCCGACAGGAACCTAGCACAGATACGCAGTATTTT.

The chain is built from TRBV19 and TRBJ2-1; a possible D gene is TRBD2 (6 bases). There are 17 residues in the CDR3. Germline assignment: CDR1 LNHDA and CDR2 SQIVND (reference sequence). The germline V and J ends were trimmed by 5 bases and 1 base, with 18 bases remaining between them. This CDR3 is CASSLLGGRESYNEQFF. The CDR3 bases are TGTGCCAGTAGTCTATTGGGGGGACGGGAATCCTACAATGAGCAGTTCTTC.

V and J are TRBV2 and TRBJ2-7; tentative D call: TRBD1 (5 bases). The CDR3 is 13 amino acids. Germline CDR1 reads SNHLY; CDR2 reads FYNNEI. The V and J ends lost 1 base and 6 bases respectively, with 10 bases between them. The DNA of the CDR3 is TGTGCCAGCAGTGAAGGAGCTAGGGGCGAGCAGTACTTC. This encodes CASSEGARGEQYF.